Each of the 26 T cell receptor beta chains below was sequenced from the same sample in a study of blood T cells in healthy people across ages. A J-beta primer mix and a sample-barcoded 5' primer were used in a second PCR of roughly 6 to 11 cycles. TCRdb re-analysed the 5' RACE reads in MiXCR, keeping a single row per CDR3 protein. The repertoire holds roughly 1,700,000 distinct CDR3 sequences, with 28% as singletons. Sequencing was performed on blood. Receptor source: a woman in her twenties or thirties in good health.

This clonotype was recorded at least ten times. This sequence joins TRBV7-9 and TRBJ2-4; 9 bases agree with TRBD1. This CDR3 comprises 16 residues. CDR1 and CDR2 (germline): SEHNR, FQNEAQ (reference sequence). Trimming took 3 bases from V and 5 from J; bases not matched to a gene: 8. The CDR3 protein is CASSLTGTGTENIQYF. As DNA, the CDR3 is TGTGCCAGCAGCTTGACCGGGACAGGGACCGAAAACATTCAGTACTTC.

The J gene is TRBJ2-7, the V gene TRBV5-1, with D possibly TRBD1 on 6 matching bases. Germline CDR1 SGHRS, CDR2 YFSETQ. The CDR3 is 14 residues long. Trimming stripped 2 bases from V and 1 base from J, with 10 bases between. The CDR3 DNA is TGCGCCAGCAGCTTTGACAGGAAGTCCTACGAGCAGTACTTC. Amino acid sequence: CASSFDRKSYEQYF.

The V and J genes are TRBV27 and TRBJ1-5; D unclear. CDR1 and CDR2 from the germline V gene are MNHEY and SMNVEV (reference sequence). This CDR3 contains 17 residues. Trimming stripped 5 bases from V and 0 bases from J, with 17 bases between. The CDR3 is CASSPRPSVYSNQPQHF. The DNA for the CDR3 is TGTGCCAGCAGTCCACGGCCCTCAGTGTATAGCAATCAGCCCCAGCATTTT.

This clonotype has just a few counts. V is TRBV5-1 and J is TRBJ1-6; 9 nucleotides match TRBD1. The CDR3 is made up of 15 amino acids. The V segment lost 4 bases and the J segment 10 bases; nucleotides outside the gene matches: 9. The germline V gene encodes CDR1 SGHRS and CDR2 YFSETQ. The CDR3 DNA reads as TGCGCCAGCAGCACTGGACAGGGGTTCCGATCACCCCTCCACTTT. Amino acid sequence: CASSTGQGFRSPLHF.

The chain uses TRBV4-3 and TRBJ2-1; 10 bases are a match to TRBD2. Germline V gene lookup returns CDR1 LGHNA and CDR2 YSLEER. The CDR3 covers 18 residues. V gave up 0 bases and J gave up 7 bases; unmatched junction bases: 12. This CDR3 reads CASSQDRSSGRARNEQFF. In DNA, the CDR3 is TGCGCCAGCAGCCAAGATAGGTCGAGCGGGAGGGCCCGAAATGAGCAGTTCTTC.

This chain uses TRBV20-1 with TRBJ2-3; 8 bases map to TRBD1. This CDR3 is 14 amino acids long. J lost 0 bases, V lost 4 bases, and 3 bases had no gene match. The germline gives CDR1 DFQATT, CDR2 SNEGSKA (reference sequence). CDR3 sequence reads: CSAKRDRSTDTQYF. Written as DNA, the CDR3 is TGCAGTGCTAAGAGGGACAGGAGCACAGATACGCAGTATTTT.

The J gene is TRBJ2-3, the V gene TRBV5-1; D is possibly TRBD2 (5 bases). The CDR3 is 16 residues long. Germline loops: CDR1 SGHRS, CDR2 YFSETQ. V was clipped by 4 bases and J by 2 bases, with 17 bases between them. Here the CDR3 reads CASSPSDGGYTDTQYF. As DNA, the CDR3 is TGCGCCAGCAGCCCGAGCGACGGAGGATACACAGATACGCAGTATTTT.

The chain joins TRBV12-3 or TRBV12-4 to TRBJ1-5, with TRBD1 as a possible D gene (5 bases). The CDR3 is 14 amino acids. Trimming left V 2 bases short and J 4 bases short, with 9 bases between. CDR3 sequence: CASSLRTPNQPQHF. The CDR3 DNA reads as TGTGCCAGCAGTTTACGGACACCGAATCAGCCCCAGCATTTT.

The chain couples TRBV9 to TRBJ2-1; 7 bases map to TRBD1. The CDR3 consists of 14 residues. Per the germline V gene, CDR1 is SGDLS and CDR2 is YYNGEE. Trimming cost V 4 bases and J 10 bases; bases outside gene matches: 11. DNA of the CDR3: TGTGCCAGCAGCCCAAGGACAGGATCCTACGAGCAGTTCTTC. Translation: CASSPRTGSYEQFF. Using reference TRBV9 and TRBJ2-1 for the parts outside the CDR3, the full variable domain is DSGVTQTPKHLITATGQRVTLRCSPRSGDLSVYWYQQSLDQGLQFLIQYYNGEERAKGNILERFSAQQFPDLHSELNLSSLELGDSALYFCASSPRTGSYEQFFGPGTRLTVL.

Only a few counts were recorded for this clonotype. The chain has TRBV29-1 and TRBJ1-1, with D maybe TRBD1 (6 bases). V was trimmed by 0 bases and J by 2 bases, leaving 13 bases between them. Germline CDR1 is SQVTM and CDR2 is ANQGSEA. The CDR3 is 15 residues long. The CDR3 sequence is CSVEEPQGINTEAFF. The CDR3 coding sequence is TGCAGCGTTGAAGAACCACAGGGAATCAACACTGAAGCTTTCTTT.

Many counts were recorded for this clonotype. CDR3 nucleotides: TGCGCCAGCAGCCAAGATCAGACCTCCAGCGAGCAGTACTTC. Its translation is CASSQDQTSSEQYF. This sequence joins TRBV4-3 and TRBJ2-7; no clear D. Deletions cut 0 bases from V and 6 bases from J, with 12 bases between. Germline V CDR1 and CDR2: LGHNA, YSLEER. The CDR3 has 14 amino acids.

This clonotype has just a few counts. V gene TRBV29-1 combines with J gene TRBJ1-3, with D hard to call. The CDR3 runs to 13 residues. V lost 3 bases to trimming and J lost 1 base, with 7 bases between them. Germline V gene lookup returns CDR1 SQVTM and CDR2 ANQGSEA. The CDR3 here is CSVERRSGNTIYF. The CDR3, as DNA: TGCAGCGTTGAGCGCCGGTCTGGAAACACCATATATTTT. The complete variable domain, with remaining parts taken from reference TRBV29-1 and TRBJ1-3, reads SAVISQKPSRDICQRGTSLTIQCQVDSQVTMMFWYRQQPGQSLTLIATANQGSEATYESGFVIDKFPISRPNLTFSTLTVSNMSPEDSSIYLCSVERRSGNTIYFGEGSWLTVV.

Points on this clonotype: A much larger clone sits a single nucleotide away, making a read error possible. This chain joins TRBV29-1 and TRBJ2-7, with D unclear. The CDR3 covers 11 residues. With 4 bases removed from V and 6 bases from J, the gap between germline ends came to 10 bases. Looked up from germline, CDR1 is SQVTM and CDR2 is ANQGSEA. CDR3 sequence reads: CSVGGRAEQYF. Here the CDR3 DNA reads TGCAGCGTTGGAGGCCGAGCCGAGCAGTACTTC.

Points on this clonotype: This may arise from a read error, as a much more abundant clone is one base away. Lacking the conserved final phenylalanine or tryptophan, this CDR3 likely reflects a read error. V and J are TRBV12-3 or TRBV12-4 and TRBJ2-7, with 9 bases aligning to TRBD1. The CDR3 has 14 residues. After removal of 4 bases from V and 2 bases from J, the junction contained 3 bases not matched to a gene. CDR3 amino acids: CASSWTGAAYEQYC. In DNA form, the CDR3 reads TGTGCCAGCAGTTGGACAGGGGCCGCCTACGAGCAGTACTGC.

V gene TRBV28 combines with J gene TRBJ2-1, with TRBD2 matching 14 bases. The CDR3 length is 18 residues. In germline, CDR1 is MDHEN, CDR2 SYDVKM. V lost 5 bases, J lost 4 bases, and 10 bases stayed unmatched. CDR3 sequence: CASSTRLAGGYDYNEQFF. In nucleotides, the CDR3 is TGTGCCAGCAGTACCCGACTAGCGGGGGGGTACGATTACAATGAGCAGTTCTTC.

This rearrangement joins TRBV2 to TRBJ1-5; D is unclear. The V gene lost 2 bases and the J gene lost 6 bases, with 8 bases spanning the gap. Germline V gene sequence: CDR1 SNHLY, CDR2 FYNNEI. There are 13 residues in the CDR3. CDR3 residues: CASSERRVQPQHF. CDR3 coding DNA: TGTGCCAGCAGTGAAAGAAGGGTTCAGCCCCAGCATTTT.

This clonotype was found many times. V gene TRBV25-1 combines with J gene TRBJ2-7, with 10 bases identical to TRBD2. J lost 4 bases, V lost 5 bases, and 20 bases had no gene match. This CDR3 has 19 residues. CDR1 is MGHDK and CDR2 is SYGVNS in the germline V gene. The CDR3 sequence is CASSRDIPTLAGGNYEQYF. For the CDR3, the DNA is TGTGCCAGCAGTCGGGATATTCCCACATTAGCGGGGGGTAATTACGAGCAGTACTTC.

The chain recombines TRBV4-1 with TRBJ2-7; TRBD1 matches 7 bases. This CDR3 has 14 residues. With 5 bases clipped from V and 3 bases from J, the junction kept 7 bases outside the gene matches. Germline lookup yields CDR1 MGHRA and CDR2 YSYEKL. As DNA, the CDR3 is TGCGCCAGCAGCTACCGGGACAGTAACTACGAGCAGTACTTC. It is translated as CASSYRDSNYEQYF.

This clonotype was seen ten or more times. This chain uses TRBV7-9 with TRBJ2-3; no clear D. CDR1 and CDR2 (germline): SEHNR, FQNEAQ (reference sequence). Trimming left V 4 bases short and J 0 bases short, with 11 bases between. This CDR3 is built from 15 residues. For the CDR3, the DNA is TGTGCCAGCAGCTACAGCTCCACTAGCACAGATACGCAGTATTTT. Its translation is CASSYSSTSTDTQYF.

This clonotype has a single count. A much larger clone differs from this one at a single base, so this may be a read error. This chain uses TRBV29-1 with TRBJ2-7; no clear D. From germline, CDR1 is SQVTM and CDR2 ANQGSEA. V gave up 1 base and J gave up 3 bases, with 10 bases separating them. This CDR3 is built from 13 residues. CDR3 amino acids: CSVEGRTVYEQYF. The CDR3 DNA reads as TGCAGCGTTGAAGGTAGGACGGTCTACGAGCAGTACTTC.

The chain is built from TRBV3-1 and TRBJ2-1; 10 positions agree with TRBD1. Losses at the gene ends were 3 bases for V and 4 bases for J; bases not matched to a gene: 6. Germline V gives CDR1 LGHDT, CDR2 YNNKEL (reference sequence). The CDR3 is 16 amino acids. CDR3 in DNA: TGTGCCAGCAGCCAGGGCTTGGGACAGGGGTACAATGAGCAGTTCTTC. Its protein product is CASSQGLGQGYNEQFF.

This chain joins TRBV7-2 and TRBJ2-4; 13 nucleotides line up with TRBD2. Trimming cost V 4 bases and J 0 bases; bases outside gene matches: 6. The CDR3 has 18 amino acids. Germline-derived CDR1 and CDR2 are SGHTA and FQGNSA. As DNA, the CDR3 is TGTGCCAGCAGCTCCGGGACTAGCGGGACCCTAGCCAAAAACATTCAGTACTTC. It translates to CASSSGTSGTLAKNIQYF.

This clonotype has just a few counts. The CDR3 loop is CASSDSAGGSTDTQYF. CDR3 bases: TGTGCCAGCAGTGACTCGGCAGGGGGCTCCACAGATACGCAGTATTTT. The genes are TRBV6-4 and TRBJ2-3; 8 bases are a match to TRBD1. The CDR3 loop spans 16 amino acids. J gave up 2 bases and V 0 bases, and 4 bases lay outside the gene matches. Germline values: CDR1 MRHNA, CDR2 SNTAGT.

Remarks on this clonotype: A much more abundant neighbour one base away suggests this may be a read error. This rearrangement joins TRBV4-1 to TRBJ2-3; the match to TRBD1 covers 8 bases. This CDR3 has 16 residues. Per the germline V gene, CDR1 is MGHRA and CDR2 is YSYEKL. Here the CDR3 reads CVSSRLDRESSSTQYF. CDR3 DNA sequence: TGCGTCAGCAGCCGCCTGGACAGGGAGTCATCCAGTACGCAGTATTTT.

The sample holds a few counts of this clonotype. The chain uses TRBV12-3 or TRBV12-4 and TRBJ1-2; unclear D gene. CDR3 size: 14 residues. The V and J ends lost 5 bases and 2 bases respectively, with 12 bases between them. The chain's CDR3 is CASSALRENYGYTF. The CDR3 DNA is TGTGCCAGCAGTGCCCTCCGGGAAAACTATGGCTACACCTTC.

The chain has TRBV7-3 and TRBJ2-6; D is unclear. This CDR3 is built from 15 residues. Germline V gene data show CDR1 as SGHTA and CDR2 as FQGTGA. V dropped 6 bases and J dropped 4 bases, with 13 bases sitting between them. This CDR3 reads CASRSSLPGANVLTF. CDR3 sequence (DNA): TGTGCCAGCAGATCAAGCCTACCCGGGGCCAACGTCCTGACTTTC. Full variable domain (outside the CDR3, taken from reference TRBV7-3 and TRBJ2-6): GAGVSQTPSNKVTEKGKYVELRCDPISGHTALYWYRQSLGQGPEFLIYFQGTGAADDSGLPNDRFFAVRPEGSVSTLKIQRTERGDSAVYLCASRSSLPGANVLTFGAGSRLTVL.